This T cell receptor (beta chain) was captured by sequencing in a study of blood T cells in healthy people across ages. Using a J-beta primer mix together with a sample-barcoded 5' primer, a second PCR was run for roughly 6 to 11 cycles. TCRdb fed the 5' RACE reads into MiXCR, producing one record per CDR3 protein. The data show some 1.7 million distinct CDR3 sequences, 25% to 30% seen once. Findings of the study overall: Age advanced and TCR beta diversity per million T cells fell, roughly linearly. As naive T cell percentage varied, TCR beta diversity correlated strongly with it. Higher diversity and more naive CD4+ cells were features of long-lived donors, compared to aged donors.

Germline CDR1 SNHLY, CDR2 FYNNEI. CDR3 length: 15 residues. This clonotype appeared a few times. Its specificity is not known. Each donor had around 9.2 milliliters of peripheral blood drawn. The sample taken for sequencing was blood. The chain links TRBV2 to TRBJ2-1; 8 bases are shared with TRBD2. The J call may be incorrect, as the DNA end agrees better with TRBJ2-7. The clonotype originates from a woman aged 25 to 39 in good health. This CDR3 is CASSALAGNYNEQYF. CDR3 DNA: TGTGCCAGCAGTGCGTTAGCGGGGAACTACAATGAGCAGTACTTC.